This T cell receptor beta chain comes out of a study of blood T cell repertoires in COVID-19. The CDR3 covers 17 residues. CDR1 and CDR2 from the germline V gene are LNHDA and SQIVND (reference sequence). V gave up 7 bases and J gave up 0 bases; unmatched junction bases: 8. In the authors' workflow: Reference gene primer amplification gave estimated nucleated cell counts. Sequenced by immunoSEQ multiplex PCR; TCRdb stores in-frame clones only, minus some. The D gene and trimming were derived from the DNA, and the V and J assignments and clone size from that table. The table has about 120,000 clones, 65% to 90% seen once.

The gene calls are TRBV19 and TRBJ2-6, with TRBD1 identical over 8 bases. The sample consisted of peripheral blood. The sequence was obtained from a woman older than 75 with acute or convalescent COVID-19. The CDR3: CASTGQGLVSGANVLTF. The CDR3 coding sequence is TGTGCCAGTACTGGACAGGGCCTAGTCTCTGGGGCCAACGTCCTGACTTTC. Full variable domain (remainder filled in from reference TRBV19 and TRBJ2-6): DGGITQSPKYLFRKEGQNVTLSCEQNLNHDAMYWYRQDPGQGLRLIYYSQIVNDFQKGDIAEGYSVSREKKESFPLTVTSAQKNPTAFYLCASTGQGLVSGANVLTFGAGSRLTVL.